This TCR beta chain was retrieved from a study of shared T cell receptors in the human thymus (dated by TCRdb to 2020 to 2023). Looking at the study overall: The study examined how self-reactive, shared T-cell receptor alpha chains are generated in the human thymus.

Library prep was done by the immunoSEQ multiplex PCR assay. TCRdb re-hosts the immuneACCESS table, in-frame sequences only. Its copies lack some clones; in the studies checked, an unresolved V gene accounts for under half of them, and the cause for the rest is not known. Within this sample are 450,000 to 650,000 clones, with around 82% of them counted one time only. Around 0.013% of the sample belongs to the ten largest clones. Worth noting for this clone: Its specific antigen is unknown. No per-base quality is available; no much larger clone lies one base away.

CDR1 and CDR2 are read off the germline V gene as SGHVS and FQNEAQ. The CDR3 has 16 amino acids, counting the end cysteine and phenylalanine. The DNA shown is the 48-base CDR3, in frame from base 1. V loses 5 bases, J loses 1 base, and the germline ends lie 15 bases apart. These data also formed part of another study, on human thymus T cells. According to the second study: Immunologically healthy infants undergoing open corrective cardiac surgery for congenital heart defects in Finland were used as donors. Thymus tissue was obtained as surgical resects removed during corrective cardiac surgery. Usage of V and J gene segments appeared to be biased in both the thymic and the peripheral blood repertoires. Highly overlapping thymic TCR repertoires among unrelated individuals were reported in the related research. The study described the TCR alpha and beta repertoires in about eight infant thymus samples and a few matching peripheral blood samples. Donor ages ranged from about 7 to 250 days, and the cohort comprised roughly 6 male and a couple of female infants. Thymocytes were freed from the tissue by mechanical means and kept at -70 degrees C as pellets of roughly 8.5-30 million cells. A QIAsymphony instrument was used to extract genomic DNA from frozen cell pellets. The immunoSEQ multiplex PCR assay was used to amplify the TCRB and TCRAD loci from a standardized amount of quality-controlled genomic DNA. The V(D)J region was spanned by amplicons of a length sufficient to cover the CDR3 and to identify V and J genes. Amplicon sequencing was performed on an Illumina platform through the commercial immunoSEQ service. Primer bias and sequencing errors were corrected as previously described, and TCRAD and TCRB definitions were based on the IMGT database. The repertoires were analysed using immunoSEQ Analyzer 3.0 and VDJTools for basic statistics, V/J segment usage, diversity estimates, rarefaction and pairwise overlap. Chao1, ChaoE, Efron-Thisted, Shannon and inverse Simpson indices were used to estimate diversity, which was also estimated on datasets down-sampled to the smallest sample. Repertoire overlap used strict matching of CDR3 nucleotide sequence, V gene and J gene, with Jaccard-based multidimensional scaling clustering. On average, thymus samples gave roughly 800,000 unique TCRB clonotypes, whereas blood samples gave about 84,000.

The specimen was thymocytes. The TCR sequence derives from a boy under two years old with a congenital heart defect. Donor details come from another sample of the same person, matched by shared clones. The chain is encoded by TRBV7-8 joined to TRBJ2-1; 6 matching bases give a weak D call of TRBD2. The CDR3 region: CASSHSGTLSYNEQFF. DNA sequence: TGTGCCAGCAGCCATTCCGGGACTCTTTCCTACAATGAGCAGTTCTTC. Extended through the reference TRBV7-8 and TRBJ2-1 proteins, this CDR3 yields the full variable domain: GAGVSQSPRYKVAKRGQDVALRCDPISGHVSLFWYQQALGQGPEFLTYFQNEAQLDKSGLPSDRFFAERPEGSVSTLKIQRTQQEDSAVYLCASSHSGTLSYNEQFFGPGTRLTVL.